This TCR beta chain was sequenced during a study of blood T cell repertoires in COVID-19. Study context: Material from acute and convalescent COVID-19 was sourced from the United States, Italy and Spain. In each case, the material was cDNA or gDNA derived from T cells, B-cell-depleted T cells, or PBMCs.

Original analysis: Estimated nucleated cell counts came from reference gene primer amplification. Data came from immunoSEQ multiplex PCR; TCRdb stores just in-frame clones and leaves some out. The V and J calls and clone size were taken over from that table, and D and trimming were inferred from the DNA. The sample includes roughly 250,000 clones, approximately 84% of them seen just once. Trimming took 4 bases from V and 3 from J, leaving 25 bases between them. The length of the CDR3 is 18 residues. CDR1 MDHEN and CDR2 SYDVKM come from the germline V gene. The clonotype comes from a person aged 70 to 85 with COVID-19, enrolled during active disease. The chain has TRBV28 and TRBJ2-7; no reliable D call. Material: peripheral blood. The CDR3 spells CASSYSKIGTPTFYEQYF. The CDR3 nucleotides read TGTGCCAGCAGTTATAGTAAGATCGGTACACCGACTTTCTACGAGCAGTACTTC.